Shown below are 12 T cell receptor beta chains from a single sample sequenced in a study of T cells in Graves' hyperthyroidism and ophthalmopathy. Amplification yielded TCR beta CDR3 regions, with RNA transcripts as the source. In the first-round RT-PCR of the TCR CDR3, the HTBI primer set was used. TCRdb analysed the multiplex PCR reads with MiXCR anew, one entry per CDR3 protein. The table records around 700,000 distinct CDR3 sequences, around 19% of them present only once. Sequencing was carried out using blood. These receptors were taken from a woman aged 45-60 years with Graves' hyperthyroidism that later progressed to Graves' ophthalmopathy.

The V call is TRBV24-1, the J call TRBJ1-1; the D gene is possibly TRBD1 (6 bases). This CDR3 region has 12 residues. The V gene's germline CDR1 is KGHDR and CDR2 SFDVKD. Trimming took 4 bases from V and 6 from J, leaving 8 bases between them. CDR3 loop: CATSEQGSEAFF. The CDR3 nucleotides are TGTGCCACCAGTGAGCAGGGGTCTGAAGCTTTCTTT.

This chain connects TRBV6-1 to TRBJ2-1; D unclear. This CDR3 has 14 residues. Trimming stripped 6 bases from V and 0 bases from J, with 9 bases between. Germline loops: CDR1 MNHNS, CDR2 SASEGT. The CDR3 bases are TGTGCCAGCAGGGACGCCCGCTCCTACAATGAGCAGTTCTTC. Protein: CASRDARSYNEQFF.

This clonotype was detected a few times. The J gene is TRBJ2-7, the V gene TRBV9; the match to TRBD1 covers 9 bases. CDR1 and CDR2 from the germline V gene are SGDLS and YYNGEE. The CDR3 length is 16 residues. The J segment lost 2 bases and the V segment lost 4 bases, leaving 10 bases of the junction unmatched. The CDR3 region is CASSPFPGQGPYEQYF. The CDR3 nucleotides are TGTGCCAGCAGCCCTTTCCCGGGACAGGGACCCTACGAGCAGTACTTC.

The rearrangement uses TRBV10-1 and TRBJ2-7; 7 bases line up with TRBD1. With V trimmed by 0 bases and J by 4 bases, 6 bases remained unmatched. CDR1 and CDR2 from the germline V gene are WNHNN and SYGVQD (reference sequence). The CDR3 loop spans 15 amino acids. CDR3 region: CASSESEGDSYEQYF. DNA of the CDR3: TGCGCCAGCAGTGAGTCGGAAGGGGACAGTTACGAGCAGTACTTC.

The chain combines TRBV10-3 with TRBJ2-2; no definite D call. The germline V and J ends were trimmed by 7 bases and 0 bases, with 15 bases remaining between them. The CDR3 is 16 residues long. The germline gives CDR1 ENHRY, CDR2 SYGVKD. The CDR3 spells CAITPGRNANTGELFF. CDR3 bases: TGTGCCATCACCCCAGGACGTAATGCGAACACCGGGGAGCTGTTTTTT.

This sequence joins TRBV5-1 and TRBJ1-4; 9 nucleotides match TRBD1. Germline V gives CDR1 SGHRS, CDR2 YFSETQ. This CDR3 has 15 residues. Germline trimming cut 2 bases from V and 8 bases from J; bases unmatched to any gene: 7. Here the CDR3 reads CASSFVTGGQEKLFF. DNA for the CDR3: TGCGCCAGCAGCTTCGTGACAGGGGGTCAGGAAAAACTGTTTTTT.

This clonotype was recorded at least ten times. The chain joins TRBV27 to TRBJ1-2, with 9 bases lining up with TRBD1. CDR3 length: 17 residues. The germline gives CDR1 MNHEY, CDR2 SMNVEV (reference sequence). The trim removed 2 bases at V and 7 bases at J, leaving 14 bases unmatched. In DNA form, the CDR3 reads TGTGCCAGCAGTTTAAGTCGTGCCTGGGGACAGGGTTTTGGCTACACCTTC. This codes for CASSLSRAWGQGFGYTF.

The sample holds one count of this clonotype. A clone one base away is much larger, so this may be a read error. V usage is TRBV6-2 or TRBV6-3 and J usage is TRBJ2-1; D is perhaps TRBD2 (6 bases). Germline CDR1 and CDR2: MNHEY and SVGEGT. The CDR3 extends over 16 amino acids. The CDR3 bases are TGTGCCAGCAGTCACTCCCGCGGGGCCTCCCGGAATGAGCAGTTCTTC. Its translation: CASSHSRGASRNEQFF.

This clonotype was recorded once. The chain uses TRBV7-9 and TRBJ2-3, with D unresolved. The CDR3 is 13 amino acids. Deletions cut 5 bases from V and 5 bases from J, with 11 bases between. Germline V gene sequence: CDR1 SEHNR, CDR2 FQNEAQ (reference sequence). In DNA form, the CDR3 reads TGTGCCAGCAGCGATGTCGCGGAAGATACGCAGTATTTT. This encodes CASSDVAEDTQYF.

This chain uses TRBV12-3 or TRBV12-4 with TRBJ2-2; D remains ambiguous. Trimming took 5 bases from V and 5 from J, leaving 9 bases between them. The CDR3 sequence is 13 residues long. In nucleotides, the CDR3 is TGTGCCAGCAGTGCGGACGCAACCGGGGAGCTGTTTTTT. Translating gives CASSADATGELFF.

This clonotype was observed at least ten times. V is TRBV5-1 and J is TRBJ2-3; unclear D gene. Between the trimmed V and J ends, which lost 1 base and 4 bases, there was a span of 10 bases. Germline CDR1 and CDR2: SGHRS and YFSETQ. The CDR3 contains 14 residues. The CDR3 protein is CASSLWASPDTQYF. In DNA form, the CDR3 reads TGCGCCAGCAGCTTGTGGGCGTCCCCAGATACGCAGTATTTT.

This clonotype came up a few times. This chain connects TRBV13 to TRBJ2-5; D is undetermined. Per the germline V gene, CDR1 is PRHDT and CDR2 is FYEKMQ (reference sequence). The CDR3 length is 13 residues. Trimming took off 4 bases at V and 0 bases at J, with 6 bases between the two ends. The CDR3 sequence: CASSSTNQETQYF. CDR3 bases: TGTGCCAGCAGCTCGACAAACCAAGAGACCCAGTACTTC.